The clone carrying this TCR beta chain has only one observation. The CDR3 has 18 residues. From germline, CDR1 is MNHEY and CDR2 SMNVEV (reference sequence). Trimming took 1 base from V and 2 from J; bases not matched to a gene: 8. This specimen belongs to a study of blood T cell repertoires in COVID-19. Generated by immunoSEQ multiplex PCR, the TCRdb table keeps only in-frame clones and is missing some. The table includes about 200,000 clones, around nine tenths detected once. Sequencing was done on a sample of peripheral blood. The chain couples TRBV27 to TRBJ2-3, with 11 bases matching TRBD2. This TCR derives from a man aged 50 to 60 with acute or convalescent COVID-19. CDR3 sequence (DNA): TGTGCCAGCAGTTTATTGGTTTTAGCGGGAGGGAACACAGATACGCAGTATTTT. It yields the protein CASSLLVLAGGNTDTQYF.